The clone carrying this T cell receptor (beta chain) was detected many times. Its antigen is not identified. This record comes from a study of metastatic and nonmetastatic thyroid tumors. Study context: Across peripheral blood and tumor or nodule tissue samples taken from malignant and benign thyroid patients, the repertoires were compared with one another. General study results and limits: The reported finding was significantly higher TCR beta diversity in malignant thyroid tumors relative to benign nodules, in blood and tumor.

This CDR3 is 14 amino acids long. The V and J ends lost 2 bases and 7 bases, in that order; junction bases with no gene match: 8. CDR1 is SGHRS, CDR2 YFSETQ, per germline. No patient received treatment before thyroid surgery. As originally analysed: The authors used CDR3 differences across clinicopathological groups to build a distant-metastasis classifier for papillary thyroid cancer. TCRdb reanalyzed the PCR reads with MiXCR. TCRdb's processing, not the study's, gives the V and J calls here. The sample lists 20,000 to 25,000 clones; around 12% were seen once. Sequencing was carried out using blood. The receptor's source is a female donor with papillary thyroid cancer or a benign thyroid nodule (not recorded which). Some clones in this sample may be carry-over from other donors' samples. The chain carries TRBV5-1 and TRBJ1-1; the match to TRBD1 covers 7 bases. In nucleotides, the CDR3 is TGCGCCAGCAGCTTCCGACAGGGTATAGATGAAGCTTTCTTT. It specifies CASSFRQGIDEAFF.